The present T cell receptor (beta chain) was sequenced within a study of T cell responses to AZD1222 COVID-19 vaccine. General observations from the study: Reports say nearly half of spike-specific TCRs go after unmutated variant regions. Donor demographics were predominantly white British with a female majority; clonal diversity may be underestimated.

The length of the CDR3 is 15 residues. The germline gives CDR1 SGDLS, CDR2 YYNGEE. Losses at the gene ends were 6 bases for V and 6 bases for J; bases not matched to a gene: 11. Clones were read by immunoSEQ multiplex PCR, and TCRdb kept only the in-frame ones, dropping some. The profile shows about 190,000 clones, roughly 90% of them singletons. To note about this clone: Its antigen is currently unknown.

The rearrangement uses TRBV9 and TRBJ2-3; 9 bases align to TRBD1. The TCR comes from an adult in good health. Sequences were derived from peripheral blood, sampled on day 0 of AZD1222 vaccination. The CDR3 loop is CASTERDRVSDTQYF. CDR3 DNA: TGTGCCAGCACCGAACGGGACAGGGTATCGGATACGCAGTATTTT. Filled out from reference TRBV9 and TRBJ2-3, the complete variable domain reads DSGVTQTPKHLITATGQRVTLRCSPRSGDLSVYWYQQSLDQGLQFLIQYYNGEERAKGNILERFSAQQFPDLHSELNLSSLELGDSALYFCASTERDRVSDTQYFGPGTRLTVL.